These 12 T cell receptor beta chains came from one sample sequenced in a study of beta chain features in type 1 diabetes. Study results and caveats: When Type 1 diabetes patients were examined, their TCRB CDR3s proved moderately but significantly shorter in all four CD4+ subsets.

Their antigen targets remain unknown. Expressed TCRB transcripts were sequenced after all isolated RNA was converted to cDNA. The method was immunoSEQ multiplex PCR; TCRdb's version includes in-frame clones alone and lacks a portion of them. The sample shows some 360,000 clones, 9.6% of them seen only once. Source material: central memory CD4+ T cells from blood. These receptors were taken from a man aged 30-40 years with type 1 diabetes.

This clone was observed a few times. The chain couples TRBV6-5 to TRBJ2-6; 7 bases match TRBD2. Germline lookup yields CDR1 MNHEY and CDR2 SVGAGI. V was clipped by 3 bases and J by 2 bases; unmatched bases: 4. This CDR3 is 16 amino acids long. The CDR3 loop is CASSYSGQTGANVLTF. As DNA, the CDR3 is TGTGCCAGCAGTTATAGCGGGCAGACTGGGGCCAACGTCCTGACTTTC.

This clone appeared a few times. The chain joins TRBV11-3 to TRBJ2-3; D is possibly TRBD2 (6 bases). This CDR3 is built from 15 residues. V was cut by 3 bases and J by 0 bases, with 10 bases left in between. Germline assignment: CDR1 SGHNT and CDR2 YENEEA. This CDR3 reads CASSLGGVSTDTQYF. The CDR3 DNA is TGTGCCAGCAGCTTGGGAGGAGTTAGCACAGATACGCAGTATTTT.

The rearrangement links TRBV9 to TRBJ1-1; 8 bases are a match to TRBD1. CDR3 length: 16 residues. V lost 3 bases to trimming and J lost 6 bases; unmatched junction nucleotides: 13. Germline CDR1 and CDR2: SGDLS and YYNGEE. The CDR3: CASSALTGQGLAEAFF. The CDR3 DNA reads as TGTGCCAGCAGCGCGTTAACCGGACAGGGCCTGGCTGAAGCTTTCTTT.

This clone was detected a few times. The V call is TRBV18, the J call TRBJ2-6; D remains ambiguous. The CDR3 has 16 amino acids. Germline V gene sequence: CDR1 KGHSH, CDR2 LQKENI. The ends were cut back, 3 bases at V and 4 bases at J, with 13 bases in the middle. CDR3 amino acids: CASSPRRQGGANVLTF. CDR3 DNA: TGTGCCAGCTCACCCCGTCGACAAGGGGGGGCCAACGTCCTGACTTTC.

In this sample, this clone turned up a few times. This chain uses TRBV4-1 with TRBJ2-7; weak D call: TRBD2 (6 bases). Per the germline V gene, CDR1 is MGHRA and CDR2 is YSYEKL. The ends were cut back, 5 bases at V and 0 bases at J, with 14 bases in the middle. The CDR3 runs to 15 residues. This chain's CDR3 is CASSLSRDFSYEQYF. DNA of the CDR3: TGCGCCAGCAGCTTAAGCCGGGACTTCTCCTACGAGCAGTACTTC.

The rearrangement links TRBV7-9 to TRBJ2-1; 12 bases match TRBD2. V dropped 6 bases and J dropped 6; count of bases not matched to a gene: 6. Per the germline V gene, CDR1 is SEHNR and CDR2 is FQNEAQ (reference sequence). The CDR3 is 15 residues long. The CDR3 here is CASRPGTSGLNEQFF. The CDR3 DNA reads as TGTGCCAGCAGGCCCGGGACTAGCGGGCTCAATGAGCAGTTCTTC.

This clone was found once. V and J are TRBV4-2 and TRBJ2-7; 7 nucleotides line up with TRBD1. Germline CDR1 LGHNA, CDR2 YNFKEQ. After removal of 5 bases from V and 0 bases from J, the junction contained 10 bases not matched to a gene. The CDR3 spans 16 residues. The CDR3 DNA reads TGTGCCAGCAGCGCCAGACAGGGCTCGAGCTCCTACGAGCAGTACTTC. It encodes CASSARQGSSSYEQYF.

This clone was found a few times. The chain carries TRBV6-6 and TRBJ1-5, with TRBD1 matching 7 bases. CDR1 is MNHNY, CDR2 SVGAGI, per germline (reference sequence). V shed 6 bases, J shed 1 base, and the junction held 3 bases outside the gene matches. This CDR3 comprises 14 residues. CDR3 amino acids: CASSLQGSNQPQHF. DNA of the CDR3: TGTGCCAGCAGCCTACAGGGGAGCAATCAGCCCCAGCATTTT.

This clone was detected only a few times. The rearrangement joins TRBV18 to TRBJ2-3; perhaps TRBD1 as D (6 bases). The germline CDR1 and CDR2 sequences are KGHSH and LQKENI. Trimming removed 5 bases from V and 0 bases from J, with 15 bases in between. This CDR3 contains 16 residues. CDR3 coding DNA: TGTGCCAGCTCAGTCAACATCAGGGGTAGCACAGATACGCAGTATTTT. Residues: CASSVNIRGSTDTQYF.

This clone was detected only a few times. The chain has TRBV4-1 and TRBJ1-5; D gene unclear. Germline V gene lookup returns CDR1 MGHRA and CDR2 YSYEKL. V lost 0 bases to trimming and J lost 1 base, with 19 bases between them. CDR3 length: 19 residues. The CDR3 here is CASSQDYLRLMASNQPQHF. The CDR3 DNA is TGCGCCAGCAGCCAAGACTATCTACGACTGATGGCGAGCAATCAGCCCCAGCATTTT.

This clone was counted between two and nine times. V is TRBV19 and J is TRBJ2-5, with a tentative D call TRBD2 (6 bases). Germline V gives CDR1 LNHDA, CDR2 SQIVND (reference sequence). Trimming removed 6 bases from V and 5 bases from J, with 13 bases in between. The CDR3 is made up of 13 amino acids. The CDR3: CASSRLEWETQYF. Here the CDR3 DNA reads TGTGCCAGTAGCCGACTAGAGTGGGAGACCCAGTACTTC.

V is TRBV28 and J is TRBJ2-7, with TRBD2 matching 7 bases. Trimming took 2 bases from V and 5 from J; bases not matched to a gene: 6. The CDR3 consists of 14 residues. In germline, CDR1 is MDHEN, CDR2 SYDVKM. Here the CDR3 DNA reads TGTGCCAGCAGTTTAAGGCGGGAGCGGGACGAGCAGTACTTC. Its protein is CASSLRRERDEQYF.